The 22 T cell receptor beta chains in this list originate from one sample, sequenced in a study of blood T cell repertoires in COVID-19. The assay was immunoSEQ multiplex PCR, and TCRdb's table has in-frame clones only and misses some. Of over 200,000 clones listed, approximately 89% were seen once; the top ten hold approximately 3.7%. Sequencing was done on a sample of PBMCs or T cells enriched from blood (not recorded which). These receptors originate from a woman in her twenties or thirties who had been exposed to COVID-19.

The chain joins TRBV5-1 to TRBJ2-1, with D perhaps matching TRBD2 (6 bases). In germline, CDR1 is SGHRS, CDR2 YFSETQ. The CDR3 contains 15 residues. Deletions cut 2 bases from V and 8 bases from J, with 17 bases between. CDR3 in amino acids: CASSFTSGRNDEQFF. CDR3 coding DNA: TGCGCCAGCAGCTTCACGTCCGGGAGAAACGATGAGCAGTTCTTC.

The chain uses TRBV9 and TRBJ2-1, with TRBD2 identical over 8 bases. The CDR3 length is 17 residues. CDR1 is SGDLS, CDR2 YYNGEE, per germline. Germline trimming cut 2 bases from V and 1 base from J; bases unmatched to any gene: 8. This CDR3 reads CASSVEPGLESYNEQFF. The DNA of the CDR3 is TGTGCCAGCAGCGTTGAGCCGGGACTAGAGTCCTACAATGAGCAGTTCTTC.

Comments on this clone: The same CDR3 can be traced to other DNA sequences in this sample. The chain joins TRBV6-5 to TRBJ1-1; D is possibly TRBD1 (6 bases). The CDR3 covers 13 residues. Germline CDR1 MNHEY, CDR2 SVGAGI. The germline V and J ends were trimmed by 2 bases and 4 bases, with 8 bases remaining between them. CDR3 amino acids: CASSYQGGTEAFF. CDR3 nucleotide sequence: TGTGCCAGCAGTTACCAAGGGGGCACTGAAGCTTTCTTT.

The chain uses TRBV19 and TRBJ2-3, with a possible D match to TRBD1 (6 bases). This CDR3 is built from 13 residues. The V gene's germline CDR1 is LNHDA and CDR2 SQIVND (reference sequence). V lost 2 bases, J lost 4 bases, and 7 bases lay in between. The CDR3 bases are TGTGCCAGTAGTATAAACAGGGCAGATACGCAGTATTTT. It specifies CASSINRADTQYF.

The chain carries TRBV3-1 (or the pseudogene TRBV3-2) and TRBJ1-4; D remains unclear. Trimming removed 1 base from V and 5 bases from J, with 8 bases in between. CDR1 is LGHDT and CDR2 is YNNKEL in the germline V gene (reference sequence). This CDR3 spans 14 amino acids. The CDR3 DNA reads TGTGCCAGCAGCCAAGGCGGGCTCAATGAAAAACTGTTTTTT. Amino acid sequence: CASSQGGLNEKLFF.

The rearrangement links TRBV3-1 (or the pseudogene TRBV3-2) to TRBJ1-6; D is unclear. Germline loops: CDR1 LGHDT, CDR2 YNNKEL (reference sequence). The CDR3 consists of 16 residues. Trimming cost V 3 bases and J 4 bases, with 13 bases left between them. The CDR3: CASSHRLRPYNSPLHF. The DNA for the CDR3 is TGTGCCAGCAGCCACCGACTGCGACCATATAATTCACCCCTCCACTTT.

The chain uses TRBV27 and TRBJ2-3; 8 nucleotides line up with TRBD1. CDR1 MNHEY and CDR2 SMNVEV come from the germline V gene (reference sequence). This CDR3 has 15 residues. V lost 6 bases and J lost 0; bases outside the gene matches: 5. The DNA of the CDR3 is TGTGCCAGCAGCCCGGACAGGGTGAGCACAGATACGCAGTATTTT. This translates into CASSPDRVSTDTQYF.

This clone was seen only a few times. V gene TRBV12-5 combines with J gene TRBJ1-4; the match to TRBD1 covers 9 bases. Per germline, CDR1 LGHNT and CDR2 FRNRAP. The CDR3 has 15 amino acids. V dropped 1 base and J dropped 4; count of bases not matched to a gene: 1. The CDR3 nucleotides read TGTGCTAGTGGTTTGGGGGGACAGGGTAATGAAAAACTGTTTTTT. This encodes CASGLGGQGNEKLFF. The full variable domain, rest sourced from reference TRBV12-5 and TRBJ1-4, is DARVTQTPRHKVTEMGQEVTMRCQPILGHNTVFWYRQTMMQGLELLAYFRNRAPLDDSGMPKDRFSAEMPDATLATLKIQPSEPRDSAVYFCASGLGGQGNEKLFFGSGTQLSVL.

This clone appeared a single time. The chain joins TRBV9 to TRBJ2-1; 9 nucleotides agree with TRBD2. The CDR3 consists of 15 residues. Germline CDR1 is SGDLS and CDR2 is YYNGEE. The V and J ends lost 4 bases and 9 bases, in that order; junction bases with no gene match: 11. This CDR3 reads CASSSLAGGITEQFF. Here the CDR3 DNA reads TGTGCCAGCAGCTCCTTGGCGGGAGGGATCACTGAGCAGTTCTTC.

CDR3 nucleotides: TGTGCCAGCAGCTTGGACGGGGAAACTAATGAAAAACTGTTTTTT. This translates into CASSLDGETNEKLFF. J is TRBJ1-4 and V is TRBV5-6; no firm D call. V shed 0 bases and J shed 1 base, with 7 bases lying between them. This CDR3 spans 15 amino acids. CDR1 is SGHDT, CDR2 YYEEEE, per germline.

The CDR3, as DNA: TGCGCCAGCAGCTTGAAGGGAGAGGGGACGGGACAGGGGAGGACTGAAGCTTTCTTT. This codes for CASSLKGEGTGQGRTEAFF. The chain employs TRBV5-1 and TRBJ1-1, with 10 nucleotides matching TRBD1. The CDR3 contains 19 residues. The V segment lost 1 base and the J segment 5 bases; nucleotides outside the gene matches: 17. Germline V gives CDR1 SGHRS, CDR2 YFSETQ.

CDR3 nucleotides: TGTGCCAGCAGCTGGCTGTCCCTTGAAGCTTTCTTT. Translation: CASSWLSLEAFF. This chain joins TRBV11-2 and TRBJ1-1; no reliable D call. There are 12 residues in the CDR3. Germline lookup yields CDR1 SGHAT and CDR2 FQNNGV. The V end was cut by 4 bases, the J end by 7 bases, with 10 bases between.

This chain joins TRBV2 and TRBJ2-1; 8 nucleotides line up with TRBD2. The germline gives CDR1 SNHLY, CDR2 FYNNEI. This CDR3 comprises 17 residues. J was trimmed by 8 bases and V by 2 bases; bases with no gene match: 14. CDR3: CASSETSGLAGSDEQFF. DNA for the CDR3: TGTGCCAGCAGTGAAACCTCTGGGCTAGCGGGCAGCGATGAGCAGTTCTTC.

This rearrangement joins TRBV6-5 to TRBJ2-5; 7 bases align to TRBD2. Per germline, CDR1 MNHEY and CDR2 SVGAGI. The V gene end was trimmed by 4 bases and the J gene end by 1 base; junction bases not matched to a gene: 0. This CDR3 contains 13 residues. The CDR3 region is CASSWGGQETQYF. The CDR3 bases are TGTGCCAGCAGTTGGGGGGGCCAAGAGACCCAGTACTTC.

The chain employs TRBV11-2 and TRBJ2-2; D uncertain. V was pared by 1 base and J by 8 bases, with 5 bases between. The germline V gene has CDR1 SGHAT and CDR2 FQNNGV. The length of the CDR3 is 12 residues. The CDR3 coding sequence is TGTGCCAGCAGCTTAGGACTTGGGGAGCTGTTTTTT. It is translated as CASSLGLGELFF.

V usage is TRBV28 and J usage is TRBJ2-3; 13 bases line up with TRBD2. The germline gives CDR1 MDHEN, CDR2 SYDVKM. Unmatched junction bases numbered 5, after V lost 5 bases and J lost 0 bases. CDR3 size: 17 residues. The CDR3 protein is CASSPSGLAGSTDTQYF. CDR3 coding DNA: TGTGCCAGCAGTCCCTCGGGACTAGCGGGAAGCACAGATACGCAGTATTTT. Based on the CDR3 plus reference TRBV28 and TRBJ2-3, the full variable domain is DVKVTQSSRYLVKRTGEKVFLECVQDMDHENMFWYRQDPGLGLRLIYFSYDVKMKEKGDIPEGYSVSREKKERFSLILESASTNQTSMYLCASSPSGLAGSTDTQYFGPGTRLTVL.

The chain is built from TRBV6-1 and TRBJ1-5, with D possibly TRBD1 on 6 matching bases. CDR1 is MNHNS, CDR2 SASEGT, per germline. V shed 0 bases and J shed 7 bases, with 13 bases lying between them. There are 15 residues in the CDR3. For the CDR3, the DNA is TGTGCCAGCAGTGAAGCGACAGGTAAAGGGCAGCCCCAGCATTTT. Amino acid sequence: CASSEATGKGQPQHF.

V is TRBV3-1 (or the pseudogene TRBV3-2) and J is TRBJ2-2; D might be TRBD1 (6 bases). CDR1 LGHDT and CDR2 YNNKEL come from the germline V gene (reference sequence). The CDR3 spans 15 residues. The germline V and J ends were trimmed by 1 base and 2 bases, with 8 bases remaining between them. The CDR3 loop reads CASSQGDINTGELFF. The CDR3 DNA sequence: TGTGCCAGCAGCCAAGGGGACATAAACACCGGGGAGCTGTTTTTT.

The chain joins TRBV10-1 to TRBJ2-7; possibly TRBD1 for D (5 bases). The CDR3 is made up of 13 amino acids. Germline V lookup: CDR1 WNHNN, CDR2 SYGVQD (reference sequence). V lost 6 bases and J 5 bases, leaving 14 bases between the germline ends. CDR3 region: CASRPTVVHEQYF. The CDR3 DNA reads TGCGCCAGCAGACCGACAGTCGTCCACGAGCAGTACTTC.

The chain carries TRBV28 and TRBJ1-4, with D possibly matching TRBD1 (6 bases). CDR1 is MDHEN, CDR2 SYDVKM, per germline. Trimming took 4 bases from V and 5 from J, leaving 17 bases between them. This CDR3 has 16 amino acids. The CDR3 protein is CASSSLLGHPNEKLFF. The CDR3 DNA is TGTGCCAGCAGTTCCCTGCTGGGACACCCAAATGAAAAACTGTTTTTT.

The chain has TRBV24-1 and TRBJ2-1; TRBD1 might be the D (6 bases). Trimming shortened V by 11 bases and J by 0 bases, and 22 bases separated the two germline ends. CDR1 is KGHDR and CDR2 is SFDVKD in the germline V gene. This CDR3 comprises 17 residues. The CDR3 protein is CAIALGASEPSYNEQFF. DNA of the CDR3: TGTGCCATCGCGCTGGGGGCGTCGGAGCCCTCCTACAATGAGCAGTTCTTC.

The table lists this clone with a count of one. The genes are TRBV4-2 and TRBJ2-1; weak D call: TRBD1 (5 bases). Trimming took off 4 bases at V and 9 bases at J, with 13 bases between the two ends. Germline CDR1 reads LGHNA; CDR2 reads YNFKEQ. The CDR3 contains 13 residues. The CDR3 DNA reads as TGTGCCAGCAGCCGAATCAGGGTAACTGAGCAGTTCTTC. It yields the protein CASSRIRVTEQFF.